These 4 T cell receptor beta chains came from one sample sequenced in a study of blood T cell repertoires in COVID-19. The data were produced by immunoSEQ multiplex PCR, yet TCRdb's version contains in-frame clones alone and is incomplete. This sample carries hundreds of thousands of clones, around 87% of them seen once, and the ten largest clones take 1.1%. Sequencing was carried out using PBMCs or T cells enriched from blood (not recorded which). These receptors came from a man in his thirties or forties who had recovered from COVID-19.

Of note for this clone: A much larger clone is a single base away; this may be a read error. Other DNA sequences in this sample translate to the same CDR3. This chain links TRBV19 with TRBJ2-1; D gene uncertain. This CDR3 is built from 14 residues. Trimming shortened V by 3 bases and J by 3 bases, and 9 bases separated the two germline ends. Germline CDR1 is LNHDA and CDR2 is SQIVND (reference sequence). The CDR3 DNA is TGTGCCAGTAGTATTGGCGGAGACTACAATGAGCAGTTCTTC. Translated, it gives CASSIGGDYNEQFF.

The chain combines TRBV5-8 with TRBJ2-1, with D perhaps matching TRBD2 (5 bases). The CDR3 has 13 amino acids. CDR1 is SGHTS and CDR2 is YDEGEE in the germline V gene. V dropped 2 bases and J dropped 8 bases, with 11 bases sitting between them. The CDR3 loop is CASSFPLAHEQFF. Here the CDR3 DNA reads TGTGCCAGCAGCTTTCCCCTAGCCCATGAGCAGTTCTTC.

The chain recombines TRBV9 with TRBJ2-2, with 8 bases identical to TRBD1. Germline-derived CDR1 and CDR2 are SGDLS and YYNGEE. The CDR3 length is 14 residues. Trimming at V came to 7 bases and at J to 2 bases, leaving 4 bases not matched to a gene. The CDR3 reads CASHGTGNTGELFF. The CDR3 DNA reads TGTGCCAGCCACGGGACAGGAAACACCGGGGAGCTGTTTTTT.

A single count supports this clone. The genes are TRBV18 and TRBJ2-5; D is undetermined. Between the trimmed V and J ends, which lost 2 bases and 2 bases, there was a span of 12 bases. The CDR3 covers 15 residues. Germline V gene data show CDR1 as KGHSH and CDR2 as LQKENI. CDR3 protein: CASSPGPETQETQYF. The CDR3 nucleotides read TGTGCCAGCTCACCAGGGCCGGAAACACAAGAGACCCAGTACTTC.